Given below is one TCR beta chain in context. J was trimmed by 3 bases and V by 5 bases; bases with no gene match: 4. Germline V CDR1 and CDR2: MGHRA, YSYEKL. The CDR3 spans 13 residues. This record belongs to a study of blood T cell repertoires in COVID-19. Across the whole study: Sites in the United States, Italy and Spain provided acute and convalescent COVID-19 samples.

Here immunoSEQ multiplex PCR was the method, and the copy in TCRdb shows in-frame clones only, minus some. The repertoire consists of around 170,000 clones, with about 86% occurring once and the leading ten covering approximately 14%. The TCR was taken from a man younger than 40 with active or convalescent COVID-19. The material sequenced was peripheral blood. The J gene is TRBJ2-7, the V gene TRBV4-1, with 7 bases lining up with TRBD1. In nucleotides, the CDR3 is TGCGCCAGCAGCGGTTGGGACAGCTACGAGCAGTACTTC. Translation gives CASSGWDSYEQYF.